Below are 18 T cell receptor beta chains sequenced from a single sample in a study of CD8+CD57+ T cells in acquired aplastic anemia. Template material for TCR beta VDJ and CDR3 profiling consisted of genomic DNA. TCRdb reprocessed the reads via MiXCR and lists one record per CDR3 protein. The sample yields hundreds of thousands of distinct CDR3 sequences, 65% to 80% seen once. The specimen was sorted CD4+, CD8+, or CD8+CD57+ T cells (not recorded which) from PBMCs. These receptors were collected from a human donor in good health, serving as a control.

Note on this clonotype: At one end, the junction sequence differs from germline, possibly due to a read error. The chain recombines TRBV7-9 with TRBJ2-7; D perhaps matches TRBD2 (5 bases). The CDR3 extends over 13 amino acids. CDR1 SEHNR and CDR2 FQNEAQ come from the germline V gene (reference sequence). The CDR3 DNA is TGCGCCAGCAGCCCCGGAAGGCGCTGCGGGCGGTACTTC. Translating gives CASSPGRRCGRYF.

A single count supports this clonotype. The CDR3 bases are TGTGCCACCAGCAGAGATAGGCGGCAGCCCCGGGAGCAGTACTTC. Its protein is CATSRDRRQPREQYF. The chain carries TRBV15 and TRBJ2-7, with D unresolved. The CDR3 is 15 residues long. Trimming stripped 0 bases from V and 7 bases from J, with 16 bases between. Germline V gene data show CDR1 as LNHNV and CDR2 as YYDKDF (reference sequence). The full variable domain, in which reference TRBV15 and TRBJ2-7 provide the parts outside the CDR3, is DAMVIQNPRYQVTQFGKPVTLSCSQTLNHNVMYWYQQKSSQAPKLLFHYYDKDFNNEADTPDNFQSRRPNTSFCFLDIRSPGLGDTAMYLCATSRDRRQPREQYFGPGTRLTVT.

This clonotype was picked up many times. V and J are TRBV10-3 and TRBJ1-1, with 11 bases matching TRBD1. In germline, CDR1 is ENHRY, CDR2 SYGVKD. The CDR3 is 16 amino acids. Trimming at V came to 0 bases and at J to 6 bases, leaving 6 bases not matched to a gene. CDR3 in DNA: TGTGCCATCAGTGAGTCGATAGGGGACAGGGGGTCTGAAGCTTTCTTT. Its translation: CAISESIGDRGSEAFF.

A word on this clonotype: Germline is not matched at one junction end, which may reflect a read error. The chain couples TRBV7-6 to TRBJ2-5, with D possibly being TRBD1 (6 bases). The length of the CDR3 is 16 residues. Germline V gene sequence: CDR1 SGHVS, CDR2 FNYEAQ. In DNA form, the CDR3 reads TGTGCCACCAGCAGTGAAAAACAAGAGGGGGAGTACTCCCAGTACTTC. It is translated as CATSSEKQEGEYSQYF.

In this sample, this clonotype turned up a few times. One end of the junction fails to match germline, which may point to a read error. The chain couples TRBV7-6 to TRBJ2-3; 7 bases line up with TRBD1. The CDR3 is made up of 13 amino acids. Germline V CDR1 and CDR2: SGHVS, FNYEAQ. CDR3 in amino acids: CASSSGQYNEQYF. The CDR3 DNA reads TGCGCCAGCAGCTCGGGACAGTACAATGAGCAGTATTTT. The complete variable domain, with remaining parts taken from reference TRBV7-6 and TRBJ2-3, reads GAGVSQSPRYKVTKRGQDVALRCDPISGHVSLYWYRQALGQGPEFLTYFNYEAQQDKSGLPNDRFSAERPEGSISTLTIQRTEQRDSAMYRCASSSGQYNEQYFGPGTRLTVL.

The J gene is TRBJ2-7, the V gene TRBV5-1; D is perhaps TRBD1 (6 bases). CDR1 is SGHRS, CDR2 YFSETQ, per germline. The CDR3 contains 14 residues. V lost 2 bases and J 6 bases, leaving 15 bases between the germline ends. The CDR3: CASSFEGELGEQYF. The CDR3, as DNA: TGCGCCAGCAGCTTTGAGGGGGAACTTGGCGAGCAGTACTTC.

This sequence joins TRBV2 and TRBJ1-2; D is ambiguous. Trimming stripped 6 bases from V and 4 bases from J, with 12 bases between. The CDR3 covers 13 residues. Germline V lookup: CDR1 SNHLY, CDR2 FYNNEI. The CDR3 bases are TGTGCCAGCAGCCCTTCTACGGTCTATGGCTACACCTTC. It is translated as CASSPSTVYGYTF.

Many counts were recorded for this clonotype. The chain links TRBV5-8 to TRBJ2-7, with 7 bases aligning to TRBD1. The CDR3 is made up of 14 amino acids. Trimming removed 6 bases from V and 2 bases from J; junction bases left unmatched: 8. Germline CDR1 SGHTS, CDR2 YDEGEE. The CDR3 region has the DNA TGTGCCAGCAAGGGACAGCCCGAGCCCTACGAGCAGTACTTC. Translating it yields CASKGQPEPYEQYF.

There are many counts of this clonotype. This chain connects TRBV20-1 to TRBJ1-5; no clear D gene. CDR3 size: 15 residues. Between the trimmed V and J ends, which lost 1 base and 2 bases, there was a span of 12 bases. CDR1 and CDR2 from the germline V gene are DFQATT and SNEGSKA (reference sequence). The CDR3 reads CSARAPWQRNQPQHF. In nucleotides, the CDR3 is TGCAGTGCTAGAGCCCCGTGGCAGCGCAATCAGCCCCAGCATTTT.

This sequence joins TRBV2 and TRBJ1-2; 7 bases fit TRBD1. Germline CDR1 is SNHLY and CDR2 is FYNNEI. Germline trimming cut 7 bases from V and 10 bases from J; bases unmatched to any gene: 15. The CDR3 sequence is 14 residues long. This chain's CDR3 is CASIGQDPRQDYTF. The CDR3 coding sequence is TGTGCCAGCATTGGACAGGACCCTCGGCAGGACTACACCTTC.

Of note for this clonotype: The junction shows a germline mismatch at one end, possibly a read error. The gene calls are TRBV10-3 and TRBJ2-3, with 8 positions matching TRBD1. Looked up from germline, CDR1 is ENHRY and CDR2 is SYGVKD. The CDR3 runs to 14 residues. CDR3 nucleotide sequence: TGTGCCATCAATCCGGGGGACAGGATCACTACAGATTTCTTT. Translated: CAINPGDRITTDFF.

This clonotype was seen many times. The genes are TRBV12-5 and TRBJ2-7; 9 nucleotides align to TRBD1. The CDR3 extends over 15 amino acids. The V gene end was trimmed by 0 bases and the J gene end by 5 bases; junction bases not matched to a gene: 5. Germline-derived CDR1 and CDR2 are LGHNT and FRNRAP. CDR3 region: CASGLVQGQGNEQYF. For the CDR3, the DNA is TGTGCTAGTGGTTTGGTACAGGGACAGGGCAACGAGCAGTACTTC. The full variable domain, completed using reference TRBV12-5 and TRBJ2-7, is DARVTQTPRHKVTEMGQEVTMRCQPILGHNTVFWYRQTMMQGLELLAYFRNRAPLDDSGMPKDRFSAEMPDATLATLKIQPSEPRDSAVYFCASGLVQGQGNEQYFGPGTRLTVT.

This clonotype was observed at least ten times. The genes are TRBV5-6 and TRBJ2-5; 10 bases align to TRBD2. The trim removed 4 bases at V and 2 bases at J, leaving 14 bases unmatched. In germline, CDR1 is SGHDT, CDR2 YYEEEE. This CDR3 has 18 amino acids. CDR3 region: CASSVWTSGGDIQETQYF. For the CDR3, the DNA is TGTGCCAGCAGCGTATGGACTAGCGGTGGGGATATACAAGAGACCCAGTACTTC.

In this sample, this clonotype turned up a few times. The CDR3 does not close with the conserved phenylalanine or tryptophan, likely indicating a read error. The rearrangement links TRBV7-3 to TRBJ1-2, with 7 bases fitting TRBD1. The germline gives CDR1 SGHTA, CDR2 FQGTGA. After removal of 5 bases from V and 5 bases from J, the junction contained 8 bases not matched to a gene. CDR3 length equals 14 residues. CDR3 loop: CASSPDRVRYGYTS. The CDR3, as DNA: TGTGCCAGCAGCCCAGACAGGGTGCGGTATGGCTACACCTCC.

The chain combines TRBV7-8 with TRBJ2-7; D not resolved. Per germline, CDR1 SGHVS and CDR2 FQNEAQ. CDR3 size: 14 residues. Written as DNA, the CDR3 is TGTGCCAGCCGGGCGACGTACAATCAGCCCCAGCAGTTTGTC. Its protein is CASRATYNQPQQFV.

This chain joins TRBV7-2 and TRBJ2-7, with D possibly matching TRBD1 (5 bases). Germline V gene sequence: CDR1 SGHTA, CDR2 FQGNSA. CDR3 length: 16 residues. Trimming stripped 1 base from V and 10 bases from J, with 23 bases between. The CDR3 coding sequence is TGTGCCAGCAGCTTAGAGACAGTGCAAAGGCAGTGCGACCAGTACTTC. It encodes CASSLETVQRQCDQYF.

In DNA, the CDR3 is TGCGCCAGCACTATGGGGGAGTTGAACTATGGCTACACCTTC. The encoded protein is CASTMGELNYGYTF. The V gene is TRBV4-1, the J gene TRBJ1-2, with a possible D match to TRBD1 (5 bases). CDR3 size: 14 residues. V dropped 7 bases and J dropped 2 bases, with 14 bases sitting between them. Per germline, CDR1 MGHRA and CDR2 YSYEKL.

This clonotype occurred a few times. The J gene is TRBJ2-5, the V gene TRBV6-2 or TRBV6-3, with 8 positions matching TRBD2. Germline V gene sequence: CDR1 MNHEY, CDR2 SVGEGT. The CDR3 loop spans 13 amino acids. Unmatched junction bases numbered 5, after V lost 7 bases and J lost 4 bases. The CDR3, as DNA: TGTGCCAGCACCTTTCGGGGGGGAGAGACCCAGTACTTC. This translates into CASTFRGGETQYF.